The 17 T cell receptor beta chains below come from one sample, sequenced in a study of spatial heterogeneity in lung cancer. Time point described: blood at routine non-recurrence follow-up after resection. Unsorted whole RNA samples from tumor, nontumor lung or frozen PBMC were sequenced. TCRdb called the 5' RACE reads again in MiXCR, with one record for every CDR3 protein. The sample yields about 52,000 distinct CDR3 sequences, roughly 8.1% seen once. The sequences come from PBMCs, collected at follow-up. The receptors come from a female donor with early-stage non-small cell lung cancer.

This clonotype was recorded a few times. CDR3 residues: CASSPGTGYKAFF. The CDR3 region has the DNA TGTGCCAGCAGCCCTGGGACAGGATATAAAGCTTTCTTT. The chain uses TRBV5-5 and TRBJ1-1; TRBD1 aligns across 8 bases. CDR1 and CDR2 from the germline V gene are SGHKS and YYEKEE (reference sequence). The V segment lost 4 bases and the J segment 9 bases; nucleotides outside the gene matches: 8. This CDR3 contains 13 residues.

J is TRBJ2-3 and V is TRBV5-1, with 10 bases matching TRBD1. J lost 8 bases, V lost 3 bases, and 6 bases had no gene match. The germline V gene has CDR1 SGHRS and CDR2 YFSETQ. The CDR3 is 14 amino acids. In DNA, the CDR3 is TGCGCCAGCAGCTCGACAGGGGGCCAGGGTACGCAGTATTTT. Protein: CASSSTGGQGTQYF.

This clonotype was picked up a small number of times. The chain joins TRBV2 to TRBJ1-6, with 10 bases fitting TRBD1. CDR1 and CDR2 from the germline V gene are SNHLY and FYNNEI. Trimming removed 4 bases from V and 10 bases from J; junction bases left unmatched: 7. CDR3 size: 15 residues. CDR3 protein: CASSAPGQGESPLHF. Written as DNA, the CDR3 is TGTGCCAGCAGTGCACCTGGACAGGGGGAATCACCCCTCCACTTT.

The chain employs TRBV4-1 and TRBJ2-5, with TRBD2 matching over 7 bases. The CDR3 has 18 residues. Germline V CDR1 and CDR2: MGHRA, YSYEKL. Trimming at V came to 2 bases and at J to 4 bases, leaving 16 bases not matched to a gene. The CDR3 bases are TGCGCCAGCAGCCAAAGATACAGACCCCTTTGGGGGGGAGAGACCCAGTACTTC. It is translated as CASSQRYRPLWGGETQYF.

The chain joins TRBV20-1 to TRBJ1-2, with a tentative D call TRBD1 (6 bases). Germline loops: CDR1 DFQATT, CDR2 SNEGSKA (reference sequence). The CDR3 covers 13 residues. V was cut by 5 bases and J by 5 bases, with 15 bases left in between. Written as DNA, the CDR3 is TGCAGTGCTGGAGGGGGTTTCGGGTATGGCTACACCTTC. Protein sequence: CSAGGGFGYGYTF.

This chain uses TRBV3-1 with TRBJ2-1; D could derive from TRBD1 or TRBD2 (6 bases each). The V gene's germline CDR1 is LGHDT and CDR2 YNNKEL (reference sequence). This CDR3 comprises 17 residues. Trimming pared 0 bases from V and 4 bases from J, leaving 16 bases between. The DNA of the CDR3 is TGTGCCAGCAGCCAAGATCCGTGGGGGGCATCTTACAATGAGCAGTTCTTC. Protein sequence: CASSQDPWGASYNEQFF.

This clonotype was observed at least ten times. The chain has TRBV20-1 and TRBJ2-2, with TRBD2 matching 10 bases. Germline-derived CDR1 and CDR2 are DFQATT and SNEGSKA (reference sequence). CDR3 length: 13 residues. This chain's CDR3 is CGIAGGTSGELFF. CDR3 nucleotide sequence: TGCGGAATAGCGGGGGGCACTAGCGGGGAGCTGTTTTTT.

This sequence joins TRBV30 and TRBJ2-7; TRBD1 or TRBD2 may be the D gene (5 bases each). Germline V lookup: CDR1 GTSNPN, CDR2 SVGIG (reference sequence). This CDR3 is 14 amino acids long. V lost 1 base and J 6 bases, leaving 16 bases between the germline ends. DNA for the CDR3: TGTGCCTGGAGTGCGGACAACGGGGTCGGCGAGCAGTACTTC. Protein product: CAWSADNGVGEQYF.

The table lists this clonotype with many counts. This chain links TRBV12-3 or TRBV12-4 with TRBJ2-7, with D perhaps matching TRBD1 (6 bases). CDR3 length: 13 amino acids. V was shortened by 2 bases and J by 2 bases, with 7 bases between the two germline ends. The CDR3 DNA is TGTGCCAGCAGTTTACAGGGGACCTACGAGCAGTACTTC. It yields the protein CASSLQGTYEQYF.

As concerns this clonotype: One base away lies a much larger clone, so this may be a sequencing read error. CDR3 loop: CASSEAPGVPYEQYF. CDR3 DNA sequence: TGTGCCAGCAGTGAAGCGCCAGGGGTACCTTACGAGCAGTACTTC. This chain joins TRBV2 and TRBJ2-7, with a possible D match to TRBD1 (6 bases). Trimming removed 0 bases from V and 4 bases from J, with 13 bases in between. This CDR3 comprises 15 residues. Germline CDR1 and CDR2: SNHLY and FYNNEI.

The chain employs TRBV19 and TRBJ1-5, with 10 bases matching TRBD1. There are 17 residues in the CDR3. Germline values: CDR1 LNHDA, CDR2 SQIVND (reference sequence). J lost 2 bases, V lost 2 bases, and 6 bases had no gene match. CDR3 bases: TGTGCCAGTAGTATAAGGGGGACAGGGGATGGCAATCAGCCCCAGCATTTT. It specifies CASSIRGTGDGNQPQHF.

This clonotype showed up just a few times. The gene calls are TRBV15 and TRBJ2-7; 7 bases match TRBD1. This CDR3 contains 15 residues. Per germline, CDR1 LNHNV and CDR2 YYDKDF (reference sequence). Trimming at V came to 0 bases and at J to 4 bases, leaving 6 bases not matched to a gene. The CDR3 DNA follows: TGTGCCACCAGCAGAGAAAACAGGGGAGAGTACGAGCAGTACTTC. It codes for CATSRENRGEYEQYF.

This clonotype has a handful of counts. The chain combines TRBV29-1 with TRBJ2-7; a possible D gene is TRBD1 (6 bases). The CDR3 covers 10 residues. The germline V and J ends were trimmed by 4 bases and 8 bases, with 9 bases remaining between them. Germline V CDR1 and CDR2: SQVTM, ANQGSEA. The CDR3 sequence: CSVAGQQQYF. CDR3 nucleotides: TGCAGCGTTGCCGGACAGCAGCAGTACTTC.

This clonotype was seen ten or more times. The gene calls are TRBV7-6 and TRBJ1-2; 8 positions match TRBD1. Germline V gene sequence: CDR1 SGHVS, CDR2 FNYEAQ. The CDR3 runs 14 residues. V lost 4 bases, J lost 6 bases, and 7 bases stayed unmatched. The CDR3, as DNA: TGTGCCAGCAGCTCCCGAGGACAGGGCCATGGCTACACCTTC. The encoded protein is CASSSRGQGHGYTF.

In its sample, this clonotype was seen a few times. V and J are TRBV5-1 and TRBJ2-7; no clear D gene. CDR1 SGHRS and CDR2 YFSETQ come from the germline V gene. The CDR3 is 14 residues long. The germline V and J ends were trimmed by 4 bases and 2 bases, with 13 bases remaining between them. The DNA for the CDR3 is TGCGCCAGCAGCAGGAGTTTCGGACCCTACGAGCAGTACTTC. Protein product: CASSRSFGPYEQYF.

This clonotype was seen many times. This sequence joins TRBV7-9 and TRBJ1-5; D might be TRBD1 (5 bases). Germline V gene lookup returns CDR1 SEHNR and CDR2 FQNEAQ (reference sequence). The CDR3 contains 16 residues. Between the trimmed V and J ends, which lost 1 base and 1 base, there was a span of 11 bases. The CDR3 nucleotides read TGTGCCAGCAGCTTAGTTGTCGGGGGAAGCAATCAGCCCCAGCATTTT. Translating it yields CASSLVVGGSNQPQHF.

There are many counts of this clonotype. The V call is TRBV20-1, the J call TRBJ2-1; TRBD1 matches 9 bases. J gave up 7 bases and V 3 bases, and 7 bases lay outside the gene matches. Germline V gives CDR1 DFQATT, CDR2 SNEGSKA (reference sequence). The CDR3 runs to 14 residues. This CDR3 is CSARVDRGKNEQFF. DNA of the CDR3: TGCAGTGCTAGGGTCGACAGGGGGAAAAATGAGCAGTTCTTC.